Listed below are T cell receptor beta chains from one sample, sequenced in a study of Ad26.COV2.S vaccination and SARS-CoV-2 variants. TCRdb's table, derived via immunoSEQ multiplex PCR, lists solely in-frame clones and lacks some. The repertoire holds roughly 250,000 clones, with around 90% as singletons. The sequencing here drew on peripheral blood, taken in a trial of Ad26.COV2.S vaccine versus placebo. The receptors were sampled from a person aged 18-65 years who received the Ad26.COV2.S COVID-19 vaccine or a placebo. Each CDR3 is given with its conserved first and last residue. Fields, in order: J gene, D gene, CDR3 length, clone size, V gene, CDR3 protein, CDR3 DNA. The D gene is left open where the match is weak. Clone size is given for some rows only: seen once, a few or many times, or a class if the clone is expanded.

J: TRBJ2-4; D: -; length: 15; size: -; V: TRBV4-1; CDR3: CASSQRQLAKNIQYF; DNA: TGCGCCAGCAGCCAGCGACAGCTAGCCAAAAACATTCAGTACTTC
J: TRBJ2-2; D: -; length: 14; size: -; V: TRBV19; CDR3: CASSIWRGTGELFF; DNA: TGTGCCAGTAGTATATGGCGGGGCACCGGGGAGCTGTTTTTT
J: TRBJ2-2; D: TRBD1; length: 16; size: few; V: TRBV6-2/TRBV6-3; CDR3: CASSPEWGQGTGELFF; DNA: TGTGCCAGCAGTCCAGAATGGGGACAGGGGACCGGGGAGCTGTTTTTT
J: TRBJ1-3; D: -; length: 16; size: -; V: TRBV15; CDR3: CATSRDFIRGGNTIYF; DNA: TGTGCCACCAGCAGAGATTTCATCCGGGGTGGAAACACCATATATTTT
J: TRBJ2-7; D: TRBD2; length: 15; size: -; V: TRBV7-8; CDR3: CASSSSGGRSYEQYF; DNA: TGTGCCAGCAGCTCTAGCGGGGGGAGATCCTACGAGCAGTACTTC
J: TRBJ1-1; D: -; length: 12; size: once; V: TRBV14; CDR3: CASSFDRTEAFF; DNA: TGTGCCAGCAGCTTTGACAGAACAGAAGCTTTCTTT
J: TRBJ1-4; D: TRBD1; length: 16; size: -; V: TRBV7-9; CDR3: CASSLAGGLANEKLFF; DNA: TGTGCCAGCAGCTTAGCAGGGGGCCTTGCTAATGAAAAACTGTTTTTT
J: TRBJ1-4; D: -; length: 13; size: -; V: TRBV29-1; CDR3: CSVLQDINEKLFF; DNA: TGCAGCGTTCTCCAGGATATTAATGAAAAACTGTTTTTT
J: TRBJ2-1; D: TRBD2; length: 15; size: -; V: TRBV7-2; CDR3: CASSLASGSRNEQFF; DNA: TGTGCCAGCAGCTTGGCAAGCGGGAGTCGAAATGAGCAGTTCTTC
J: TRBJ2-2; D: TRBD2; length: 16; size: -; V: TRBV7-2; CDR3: CASSLLTASGGGELFF; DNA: TGTGCCAGCAGCTTACTGACGGCTAGCGGGGGCGGGGAGCTGTTTTTT
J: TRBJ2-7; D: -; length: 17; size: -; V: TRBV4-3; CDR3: CASSQHPYADGGYEQYF; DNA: TGCGCCAGCAGCCAACACCCATACGCGGACGGTGGGTACGAGCAGTACTTC
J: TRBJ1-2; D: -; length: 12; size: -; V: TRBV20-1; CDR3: CSASKDVASYTF; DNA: TGCAGTGCCAGTAAGGACGTCGCCAGCTACACCTTC
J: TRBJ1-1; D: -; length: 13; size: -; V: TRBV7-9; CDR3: CASSWQVNTEAFF; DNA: TGTGCCAGCAGCTGGCAGGTTAACACTGAAGCTTTCTTT
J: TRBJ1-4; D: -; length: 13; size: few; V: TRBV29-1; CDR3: CSVELEPGEKLFF; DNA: TGCAGCGTTGAATTGGAACCAGGTGAAAAACTGTTTTTT
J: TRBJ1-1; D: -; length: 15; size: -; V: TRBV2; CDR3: CASSGQKGQDTEAFF; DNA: TGTGCCAGCAGTGGCCAGAAGGGGCAGGACACTGAAGCTTTCTTT
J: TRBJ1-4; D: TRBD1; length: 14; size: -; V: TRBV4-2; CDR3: CASSRAGTDEKLFF; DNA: TGTGCCAGCAGCCGAGCCGGGACAGATGAAAAACTGTTTTTT
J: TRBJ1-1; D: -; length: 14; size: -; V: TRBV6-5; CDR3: CASGIGGWNTEAFF; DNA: TGTGCCAGCGGAATCGGGGGCTGGAACACTGAAGCTTTCTTT
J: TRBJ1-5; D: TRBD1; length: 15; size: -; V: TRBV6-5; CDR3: CASSYQRGGGQPQHF; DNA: TGTGCCAGCAGTTATCAGAGAGGGGGCGGTCAGCCCCAGCATTTT
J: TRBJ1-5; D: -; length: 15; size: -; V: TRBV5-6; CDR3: CASSSRRGSIKPQHF; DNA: TGTGCCAGCAGCTCGCGGAGGGGGTCGATTAAGCCCCAGCATTTT
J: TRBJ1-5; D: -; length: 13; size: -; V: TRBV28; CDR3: CATGRDSNQPQHF; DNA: TGTGCCACAGGCCGGGACAGCAATCAGCCCCAGCATTTT
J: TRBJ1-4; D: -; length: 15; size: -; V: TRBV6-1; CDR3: CASSENGGTHEKLFF; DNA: TGTGCCAGCAGTGAAAACGGGGGGACCCATGAAAAACTGTTTTTT
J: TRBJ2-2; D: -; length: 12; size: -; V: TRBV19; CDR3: CASTPRTGELFF; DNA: TGTGCCAGTACCCCCCGCACCGGGGAGCTGTTTTTT
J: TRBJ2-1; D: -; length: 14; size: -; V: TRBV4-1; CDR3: CASSPFRDHNEQFF; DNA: TGCGCCAGCAGCCCGTTCAGGGACCACAATGAGCAGTTCTTC
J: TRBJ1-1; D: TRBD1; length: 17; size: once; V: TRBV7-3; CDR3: CASSLQGSGGLSTEAFF; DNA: TGTGCCAGCAGCTTACAAGGTTCAGGGGGCTTGAGCACTGAAGCTTTCTTT
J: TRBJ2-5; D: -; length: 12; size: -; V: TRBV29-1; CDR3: CSVEQGGETQYF; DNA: TGCAGCGTTGAACAGGGAGGTGAGACCCAGTACTTC
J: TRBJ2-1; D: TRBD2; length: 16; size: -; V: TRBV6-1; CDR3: CASSEEGLASYNEQFF; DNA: TGTGCCAGCAGTGAAGAGGGACTAGCAAGCTACAATGAGCAGTTCTTC
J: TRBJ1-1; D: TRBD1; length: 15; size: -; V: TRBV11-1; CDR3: CASSLWRQGKTEAFF; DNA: TGTGCCAGCAGCTTATGGCGACAGGGGAAGACTGAAGCTTTCTTT
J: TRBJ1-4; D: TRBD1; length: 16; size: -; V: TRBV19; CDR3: CASRSRGQGPGEKLFF; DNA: TGTGCCAGTAGATCCCGGGGACAGGGTCCGGGGGAAAAACTGTTTTTT
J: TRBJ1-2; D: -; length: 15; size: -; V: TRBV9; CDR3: CASSVDQIANYGYTF; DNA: TGTGCCAGCAGCGTAGACCAGATAGCTAACTATGGCTACACCTTC
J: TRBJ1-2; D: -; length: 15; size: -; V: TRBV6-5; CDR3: CASSYSAGTNYGYTF; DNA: TGTGCCAGCAGTTACTCAGCAGGGACTAACTATGGCTACACCTTC
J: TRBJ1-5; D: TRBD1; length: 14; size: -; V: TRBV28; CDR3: CASSTGGIRQPQHF; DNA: TGTGCCAGCAGTACAGGGGGCATTCGACAGCCCCAGCATTTT
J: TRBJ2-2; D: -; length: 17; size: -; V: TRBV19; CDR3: CASSPRRGALGTGELFF; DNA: TGTGCCAGTAGTCCCCGCCGGGGGGCCTTGGGCACCGGGGAGCTGTTTTTT
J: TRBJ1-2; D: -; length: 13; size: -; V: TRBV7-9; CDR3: CASSLPGGYGYTF; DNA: TGTGCCAGCAGCCTACCAGGCGGATATGGCTACACCTTC
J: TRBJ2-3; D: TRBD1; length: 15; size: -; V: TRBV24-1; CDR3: CATSEGQGATDTQYF; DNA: TGTGCCACCAGTGAAGGGCAGGGGGCCACAGATACGCAGTATTTT
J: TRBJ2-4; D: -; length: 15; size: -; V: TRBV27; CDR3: CASSLGVSVKNIQYF; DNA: TGTGCCAGCAGTTTAGGGGTCTCCGTCAAAAACATTCAGTACTTC
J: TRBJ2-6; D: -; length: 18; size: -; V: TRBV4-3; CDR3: CASSQDPLGGAGANVLTF; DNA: TGCGCCAGCAGCCAAGATCCTCTCGGGGGAGCTGGGGCCAACGTCCTGACTTTC
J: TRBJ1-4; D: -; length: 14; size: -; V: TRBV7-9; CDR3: CASSLGSPPEKLFF; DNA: TGTGCCAGCAGCTTAGGCTCACCGCCTGAAAAACTGTTTTTT
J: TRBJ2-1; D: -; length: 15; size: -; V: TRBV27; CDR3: CASSVRHSLYNEQFF; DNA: TGTGCCAGCAGTGTCAGACACAGTCTATACAATGAGCAGTTCTTC
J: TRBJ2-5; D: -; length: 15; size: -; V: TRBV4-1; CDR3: CASSQGRGLQETQYF; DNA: TGCGCCAGCAGCCAAGGTAGAGGGCTTCAAGAGACCCAGTACTTC
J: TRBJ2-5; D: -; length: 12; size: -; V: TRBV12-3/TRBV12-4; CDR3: CASSLWANGQYF; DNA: TGTGCCAGCAGTCTATGGGCCAACGGCCAGTACTTC
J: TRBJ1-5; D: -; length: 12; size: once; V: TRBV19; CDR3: CASSFPGSPQHF; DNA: TGTGCCAGTAGTTTCCCCGGGTCGCCCCAGCATTTT
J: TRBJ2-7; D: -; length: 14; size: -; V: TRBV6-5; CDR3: CASSTTDATYEQYF; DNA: TGTGCCAGCAGTACGACGGACGCGACCTACGAGCAGTACTTC
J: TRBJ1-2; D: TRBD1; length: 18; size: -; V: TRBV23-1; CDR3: CASRIPERGRGQHYGYTF; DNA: TGCGCCAGCAGAATTCCAGAGAGGGGCAGGGGGCAGCACTATGGCTACACCTTC
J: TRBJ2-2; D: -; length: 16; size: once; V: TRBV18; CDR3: CASSPRWGVNTGELFF; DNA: TGTGCCAGCTCACCACGGTGGGGAGTCAACACCGGGGAGCTGTTTTTT
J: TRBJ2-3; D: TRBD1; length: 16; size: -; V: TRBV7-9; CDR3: CASSSGQFRATDTQYF; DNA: TGTGCCAGCAGCTCGGGACAGTTTCGGGCGACAGATACGCAGTATTTT
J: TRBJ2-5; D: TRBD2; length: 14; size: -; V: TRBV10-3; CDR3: CAISVRGGEGTQYF; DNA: TGTGCCATCAGTGTTCGGGGAGGGGAGGGGACCCAGTACTTC